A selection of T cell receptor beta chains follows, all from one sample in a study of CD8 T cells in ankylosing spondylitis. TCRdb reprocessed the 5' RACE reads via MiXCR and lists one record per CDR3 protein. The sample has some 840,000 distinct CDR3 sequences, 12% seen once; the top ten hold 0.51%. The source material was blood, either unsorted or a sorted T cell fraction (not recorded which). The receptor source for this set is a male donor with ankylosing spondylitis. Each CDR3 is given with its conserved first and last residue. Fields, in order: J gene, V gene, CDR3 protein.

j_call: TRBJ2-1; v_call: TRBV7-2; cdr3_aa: CASSLARDYENEQFF
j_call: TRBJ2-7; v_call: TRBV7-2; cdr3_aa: CASSLARLREQYF
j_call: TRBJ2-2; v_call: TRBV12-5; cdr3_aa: CASGSTGELFF
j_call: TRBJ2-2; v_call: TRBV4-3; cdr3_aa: CASSQDPQGLPGELFF
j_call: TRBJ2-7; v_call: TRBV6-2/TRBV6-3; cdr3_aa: CASSYALAGISYEQYF
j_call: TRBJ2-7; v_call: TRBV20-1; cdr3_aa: CSASAGQGSYEQYF
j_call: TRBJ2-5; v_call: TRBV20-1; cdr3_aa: CSARVPAGGETQYF
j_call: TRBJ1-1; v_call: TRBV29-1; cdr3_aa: CSVEVGFNTEPFF
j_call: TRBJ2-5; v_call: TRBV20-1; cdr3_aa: CSATKGRGYLQRETQYF
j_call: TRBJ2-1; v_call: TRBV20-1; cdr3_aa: CSASGNYPYNEQFF
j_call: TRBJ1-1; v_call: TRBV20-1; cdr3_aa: CSARWSGDTEAFF
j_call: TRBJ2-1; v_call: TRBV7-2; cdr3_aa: CASSLLTDSYNEQFF
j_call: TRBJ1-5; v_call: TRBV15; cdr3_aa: CATSRVGDTSAQPQHF
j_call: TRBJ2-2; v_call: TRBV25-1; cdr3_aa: CASSERGNTGELFF
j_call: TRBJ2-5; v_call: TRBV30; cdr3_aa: CAWSVQETQYF
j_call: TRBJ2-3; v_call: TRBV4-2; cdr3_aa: CASSQLPSSGGTDTQYF
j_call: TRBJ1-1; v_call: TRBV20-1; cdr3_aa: CSATRDMDTEAFF
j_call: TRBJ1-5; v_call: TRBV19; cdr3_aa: CASTIRVYSNQPQHF
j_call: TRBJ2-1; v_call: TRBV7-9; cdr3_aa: CASSVKRGGYNEQFF
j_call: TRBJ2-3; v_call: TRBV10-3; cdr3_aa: CAISEGSGTQYF
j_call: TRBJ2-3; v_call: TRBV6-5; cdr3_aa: CASSLGTIASTDTQYF
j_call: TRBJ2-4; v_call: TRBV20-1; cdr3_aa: CSARPLIIQYF
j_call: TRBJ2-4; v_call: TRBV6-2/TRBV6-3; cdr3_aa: CASSYRERDTKNIQYF
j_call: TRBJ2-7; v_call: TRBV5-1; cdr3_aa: CASSLRAAGGASYEQYF
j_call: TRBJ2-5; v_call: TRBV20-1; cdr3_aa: CSVRRESGETQYF
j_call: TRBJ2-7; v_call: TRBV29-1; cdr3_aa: CSVRTRLSYEQYF
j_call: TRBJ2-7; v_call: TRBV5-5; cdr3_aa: CASSLAPVADYEQYF
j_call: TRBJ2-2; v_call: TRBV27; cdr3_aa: CASKDRGPPGELFF
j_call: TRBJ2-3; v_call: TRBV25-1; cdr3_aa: CASSAQRGLSTDTQYF
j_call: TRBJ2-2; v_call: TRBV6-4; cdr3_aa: CASSAVNTGELFF
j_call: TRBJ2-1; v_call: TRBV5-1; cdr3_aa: CASSLAQEYNEQFF
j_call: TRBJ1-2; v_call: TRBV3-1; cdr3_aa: CASSLREESVGYTF
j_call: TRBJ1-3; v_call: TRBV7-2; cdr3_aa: CASSLGQISGNTIYF
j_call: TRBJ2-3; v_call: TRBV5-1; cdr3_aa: CASTLHTSTDTQYF
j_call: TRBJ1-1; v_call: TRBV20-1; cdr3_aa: CSARGQGTMNTEAFF
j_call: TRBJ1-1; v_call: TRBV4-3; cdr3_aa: CASSHRMNTEAFF
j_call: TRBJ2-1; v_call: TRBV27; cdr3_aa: CASSPPVSNNEQFF
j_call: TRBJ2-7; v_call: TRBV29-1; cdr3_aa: CSVGRTLSYEQYF
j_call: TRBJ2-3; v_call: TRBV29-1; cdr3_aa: CSVYIGTATSTDTQYF
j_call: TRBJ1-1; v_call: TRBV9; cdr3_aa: CASSTRGGGARTEAFF
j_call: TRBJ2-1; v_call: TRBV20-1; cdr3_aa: CSAPRGGGSAEQFF
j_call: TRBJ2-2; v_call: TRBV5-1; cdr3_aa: CASSFTGAGGELFF
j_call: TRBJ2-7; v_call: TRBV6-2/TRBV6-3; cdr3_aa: CASSKRTGSYEQYF
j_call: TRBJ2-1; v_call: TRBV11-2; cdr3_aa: CASSFGGDGEQFF
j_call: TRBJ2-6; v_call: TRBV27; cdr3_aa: CASGAGQGAVAGANVLTF